This passage covers 14 T cell receptor beta chains from one sample sequenced in a study of Graves' ophthalmopathy and Graves' hyperthyroidism. Amplification from RNA transcripts yielded the TCR beta CDR3 regions. HTBI primers were used in a first-round RT-PCR, which preceded a second-round multiplex PCR. TCRdb ran MiXCR on the multiplex PCR reads and lists one entry per CDR3 protein. The sample records over a million distinct CDR3 sequences, around a third being singletons. Sequencing was carried out using peripheral blood or thyroid tissue (not recorded which). The receptors were sampled from an adult man with Graves' hyperthyroidism.

This clonotype showed up many times. This chain uses TRBV7-8 with TRBJ2-2; D uncertain. The V end was cut by 3 bases, the J end by 1 base, with 6 bases between. The CDR3 runs to 14 residues. The germline V gene has CDR1 SGHVS and CDR2 FQNEAQ. The CDR3 DNA reads TGTGCCAGCAGCTTTCCGCGGAACACCGGGGAGCTGTTTTTT. Amino acids: CASSFPRNTGELFF.

In regard to this clonotype: One end of the junction fails to match germline, which may point to a read error. The chain joins TRBV7-2 to TRBJ1-2; tentatively, D is TRBD1 (5 bases). The CDR3 spans 12 residues. Germline V lookup: CDR1 SGHTA, CDR2 FQGNSA. For the CDR3, the DNA is TGTGTCAGCAGCTTCAGGGCGTCTGGCTACACCTTC. It yields the protein CVSSFRASGYTF.

The chain uses TRBV6-5 and TRBJ1-2; D is uncertain. The CDR3 covers 13 residues. Germline assignment: CDR1 MNHEY and CDR2 SVGAGI. V was trimmed by 9 bases and J by 2 bases, leaving 13 bases between them. The DNA for the CDR3 is TGTGCCAGTTCTCCGGTCTCCAACTATGGCTACACCTTC. It codes for CASSPVSNYGYTF.

This clonotype came up many times. The chain is built from TRBV20-1 and TRBJ2-5; D is unclear. The germline V gene encodes CDR1 DFQATT and CDR2 SNEGSKA (reference sequence). The CDR3 totals 15 residues. V was pared by 2 bases and J by 1 base, with 14 bases between. The CDR3 DNA reads TGCAGTGCTAGACGACTGGGGTCGGGCCAAGAGACCCAGTACTTC. It specifies CSARRLGSGQETQYF.

This sequence joins TRBV12-3 or TRBV12-4 and TRBJ2-5, with D possibly matching TRBD2 (5 bases). The CDR3 runs 15 residues. The CDR3 spells CASGSSGLGQETQYF. DNA of the CDR3: TGTGCTAGTGGTTCAAGCGGCCTAGGGCAGGAGACCCAGTACTTC.

Comments on this clonotype: A clone one base away is much larger, so this may be a read error. The rearrangement joins TRBV9 to TRBJ1-4; D possibly corresponds to TRBD1 (6 bases). Germline CDR1 SGDLS, CDR2 YYNGEE. This CDR3 is 15 amino acids long. In DNA, the CDR3 is TGTACCAGCAGCGTACAGGGACGGGATAATGAAAAACTGTTTTTT. This encodes CTSSVQGRDNEKLFF.

This clonotype was detected many times. The gene calls are TRBV20-1 and TRBJ2-5; tentative D call: TRBD1 (5 bases). Trimming removed 1 base from V and 5 bases from J, with 11 bases in between. Per the germline V gene, CDR1 is DFQATT and CDR2 is SNEGSKA (reference sequence). This CDR3 has 13 amino acids. CDR3 in amino acids: CSARVGRWETQYF. The DNA for the CDR3 is TGCAGTGCTAGAGTGGGGCGGTGGGAGACCCAGTACTTC.

The chain employs TRBV11-3 and TRBJ1-1; no definite D call. Trimming shortened V by 0 bases and J by 13 bases, and 6 bases separated the two germline ends. The CDR3 has 10 residues. From germline, CDR1 is SGHNT and CDR2 YENEEA. The CDR3: CASSLDSVFF. Here the CDR3 DNA reads TGTGCCAGCAGCTTAGATTCGGTTTTCTTT.

Note on this clonotype: The junction differs from germline at one of its ends, possibly a read error. This chain connects TRBV2 to TRBJ2-6, with D possibly TRBD1 on 5 matching bases. The CDR3 covers 17 residues. Germline CDR1 is SNHLY and CDR2 is FYNNEI. Written as DNA, the CDR3 is TGTGCCAGCAGGCTTACGAGCAATGGCTCTGGGGCCAACGTCCTGATTTTC. It specifies CASRLTSNGSGANVLIF.

In regard to this clonotype: Since a much larger clone is just one base distant, this may be a read error. The chain recombines TRBV29-1 with TRBJ2-5; the D gene is possibly TRBD2 (6 bases). CDR1 is SQVTM, CDR2 ANQGSEA, per germline. Trimming cost V 1 base and J 3 bases, with 21 bases left between them. The CDR3 consists of 17 residues. This chain's CDR3 is CSVEAPFAPGVEETQYF. CDR3 bases: TGCAGCGTTGAAGCCCCATTTGCTCCGGGGGTAGAAGAGACCCAGTACTTC.

The chain couples TRBV6-5 to TRBJ1-1; TRBD1 is a possible D gene (6 bases). There are 14 residues in the CDR3. Germline V CDR1 and CDR2: MNHEY, SVGAGI. V dropped 8 bases and J dropped 1 base, with 14 bases sitting between them. The CDR3 sequence: CASDRGQPNTEAFF. The CDR3 DNA reads as TGTGCCAGCGACCGTGGACAGCCGAACACTGAAGCTTTCTTT.

This clonotype has ten or more counts. V gene TRBV11-2 combines with J gene TRBJ1-6; tentative D call: TRBD1 (5 bases). Trimming removed 3 bases from V and 1 base from J, with 10 bases in between. Germline assignment: CDR1 SGHAT and CDR2 FQNNGV. This CDR3 has 16 residues. CDR3 protein: CASSLTANSYNSPLHF. Here the CDR3 DNA reads TGTGCCAGCAGCTTGACAGCGAATTCCTATAATTCACCCCTCCACTTT. Full variable domain (remainder filled in from reference TRBV11-2 and TRBJ1-6): EAGVAQSPRYKIIEKRQSVAFWCNPISGHATLYWYQQILGQGPKLLIQFQNNGVVDDSQLPKDRFSAERLKGVDSTLKIQPAKLEDSAVYLCASSLTANSYNSPLHFGNGTRLTVT.

This clonotype was seen repeatedly, ten times or more. The rearrangement joins TRBV20-1 to TRBJ2-7; 7 bases align to TRBD1. CDR1 DFQATT and CDR2 SNEGSKA come from the germline V gene (reference sequence). The CDR3 has 13 residues. Germline trimming cut 7 bases from V and 1 base from J; bases unmatched to any gene: 7. The CDR3 loop reads CSVTQGSSYEQYF. The CDR3, as DNA: TGCAGTGTTACACAGGGGAGTTCCTACGAGCAGTACTTC.

The CDR3 sequence is CATSSSEETQYF. CDR3 sequence (DNA): TGTGCCACCAGCAGTTCGGAAGAGACCCAGTACTTC. V is TRBV15 and J is TRBJ2-5; no definite D call. The V end was cut by 3 bases, the J end by 3 bases, with 5 bases between. The CDR3 extends over 12 amino acids. Looked up from germline, CDR1 is LNHNV and CDR2 is YYDKDF (reference sequence).